This paragraph covers one T cell receptor (beta chain) sequence. Germline V CDR1 and CDR2: MDHEN, SYDVKM. V shed 3 bases and J 8 bases; nucleotides not matched to a gene: 8. The CDR3 loop spans 14 amino acids. The sample originates from a study of blood T cell repertoires in COVID-19. Study-level information: Some COVID-19 samples were acute and others convalescent; all came from the United States, Italy and Spain.

Here immunoSEQ multiplex PCR was the method, and the copy in TCRdb shows in-frame clones only, minus some. The sample gives under 250,000 clones, 85% to 90% of which show up once; about 3.3% is in the top ten. Participants, about 18 to 95 years old, spanned fewer than 30 US areas. The study assigned cohorts using participant-reported clinical history. Sequencing was done on a sample of PBMCs or T cells enriched from blood (not recorded which). The sequence derives from a young woman in a cohort exposed to, infected with or recovered from COVID-19 (not recorded which). The V call is TRBV28, the J call TRBJ2-3, with 7 positions matching TRBD1. DNA for the CDR3: TGTGCCAGCAGTTTGGGGACAGATACGGTTACGCAGTATTTT. This codes for CASSLGTDTVTQYF.